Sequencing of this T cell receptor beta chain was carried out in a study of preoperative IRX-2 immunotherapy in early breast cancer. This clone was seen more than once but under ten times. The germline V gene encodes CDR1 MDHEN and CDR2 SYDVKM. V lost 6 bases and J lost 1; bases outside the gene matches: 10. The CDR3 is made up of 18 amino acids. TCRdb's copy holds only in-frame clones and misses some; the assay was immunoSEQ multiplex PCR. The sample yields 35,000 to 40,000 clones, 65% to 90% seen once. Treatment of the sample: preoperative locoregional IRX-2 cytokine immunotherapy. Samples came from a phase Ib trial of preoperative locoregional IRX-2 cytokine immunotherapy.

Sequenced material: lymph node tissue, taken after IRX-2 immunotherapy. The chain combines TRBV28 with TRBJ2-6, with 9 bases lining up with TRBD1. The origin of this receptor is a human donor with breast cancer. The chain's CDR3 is CASRTGGAYPSGANVLTF. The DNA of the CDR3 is TGTGCCAGCAGAACAGGGGGCGCGTACCCATCTGGGGCCAACGTCCTGACTTTC.